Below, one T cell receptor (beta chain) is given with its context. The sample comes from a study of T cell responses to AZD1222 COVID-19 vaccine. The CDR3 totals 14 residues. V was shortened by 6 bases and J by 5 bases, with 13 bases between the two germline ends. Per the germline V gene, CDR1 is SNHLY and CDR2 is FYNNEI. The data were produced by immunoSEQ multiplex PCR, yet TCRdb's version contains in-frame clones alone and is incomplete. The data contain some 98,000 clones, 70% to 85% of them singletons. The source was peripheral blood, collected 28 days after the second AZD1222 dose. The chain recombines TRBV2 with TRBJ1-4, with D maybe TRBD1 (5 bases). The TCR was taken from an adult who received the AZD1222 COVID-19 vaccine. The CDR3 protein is CASRLQAANEKLFF. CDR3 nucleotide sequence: TGTGCCAGCAGATTACAGGCGGCAAATGAAAAACTGTTTTTT.